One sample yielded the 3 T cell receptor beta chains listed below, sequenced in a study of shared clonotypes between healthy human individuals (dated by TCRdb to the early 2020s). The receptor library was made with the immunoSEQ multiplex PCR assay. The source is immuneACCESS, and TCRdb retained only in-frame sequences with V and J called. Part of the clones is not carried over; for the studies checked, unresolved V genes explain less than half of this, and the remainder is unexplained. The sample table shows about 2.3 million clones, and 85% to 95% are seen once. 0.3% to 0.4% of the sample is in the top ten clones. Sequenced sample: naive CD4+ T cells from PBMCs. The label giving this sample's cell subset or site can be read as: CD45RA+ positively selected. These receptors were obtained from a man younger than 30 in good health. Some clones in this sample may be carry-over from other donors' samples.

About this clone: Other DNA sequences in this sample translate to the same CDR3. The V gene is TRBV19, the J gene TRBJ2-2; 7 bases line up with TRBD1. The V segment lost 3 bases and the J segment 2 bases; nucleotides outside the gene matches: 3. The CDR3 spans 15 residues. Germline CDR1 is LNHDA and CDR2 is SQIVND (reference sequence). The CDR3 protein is CASSMGQTNTGELFF. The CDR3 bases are TGTGCCAGTAGTATGGGACAGACCAACACCGGGGAGCTGTTTTTT. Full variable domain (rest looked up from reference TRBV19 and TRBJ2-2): DGGITQSPKYLFRKEGQNVTLSCEQNLNHDAMYWYRQDPGQGLRLIYYSQIVNDFQKGDIAEGYSVSREKKESFPLTVTSAQKNPTAFYLCASSMGQTNTGELFFGEGSRLTVL.

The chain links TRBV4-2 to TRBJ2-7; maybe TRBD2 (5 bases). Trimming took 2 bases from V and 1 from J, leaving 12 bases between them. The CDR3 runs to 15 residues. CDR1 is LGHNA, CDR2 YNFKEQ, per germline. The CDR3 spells CASSQSVANSYEQYF. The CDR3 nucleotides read TGTGCCAGCAGCCAAAGTGTAGCGAATTCCTACGAGCAGTACTTC.

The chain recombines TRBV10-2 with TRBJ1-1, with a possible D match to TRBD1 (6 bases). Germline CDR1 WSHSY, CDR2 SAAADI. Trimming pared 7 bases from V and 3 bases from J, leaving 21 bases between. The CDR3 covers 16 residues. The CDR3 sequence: CASNQGRWYLDTEAFF. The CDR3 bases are TGCGCCAGCAATCAGGGGCGGTGGTATTTGGACACTGAAGCTTTCTTT.